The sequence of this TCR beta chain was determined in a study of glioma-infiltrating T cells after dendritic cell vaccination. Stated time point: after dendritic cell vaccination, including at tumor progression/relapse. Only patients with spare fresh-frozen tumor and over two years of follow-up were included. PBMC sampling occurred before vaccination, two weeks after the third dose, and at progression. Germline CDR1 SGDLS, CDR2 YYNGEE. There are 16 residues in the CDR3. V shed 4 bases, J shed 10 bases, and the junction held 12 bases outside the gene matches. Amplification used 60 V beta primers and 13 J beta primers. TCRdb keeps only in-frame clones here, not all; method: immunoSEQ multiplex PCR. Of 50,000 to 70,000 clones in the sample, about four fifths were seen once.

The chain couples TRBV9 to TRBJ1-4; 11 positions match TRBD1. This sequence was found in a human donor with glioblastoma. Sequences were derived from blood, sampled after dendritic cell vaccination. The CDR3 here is CASSPNPGQGEGKLFF. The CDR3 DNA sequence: TGTGCCAGCAGCCCCAACCCGGGACAGGGGGAGGGAAAACTGTTTTTT.